The sequence of this T cell receptor (beta chain) was determined in a study of shared clonotypes between healthy human individuals. This CDR3 is built from 12 residues. V lost 2 bases to trimming and J lost 13 bases, with 12 bases between them. Germline CDR1 reads WNHNN; CDR2 reads SYGVQD (reference sequence). TCRdb keeps only in-frame clones here, not all; method: immunoSEQ multiplex PCR. This repertoire shows 2 million to 2.5 million clones, 80% to 95% found once; its top ten account for around 0.38%. The genes are TRBV10-1 and TRBJ1-3; D is unclear. This sequence originates from a man younger than 35 in good health. Some clones in this sample may be carry-over from other donors' samples. The sample taken for sequencing was naive CD4+ T cells from PBMCs. Subset here: CD45RA+ positively selected. The CDR3 nucleotides read TGCGCCAGCAGTGAGAGGTCAGATAAAATATATTTT. This gives the protein CASSERSDKIYF.